Presented here are 8 T cell receptor beta chains from one specimen sequenced in a study of blood T cell repertoires in COVID-19. Libraries were prepared by immunoSEQ multiplex PCR; TCRdb keeps only in-frame clonotypes and omits some of them. The sample yields about 150,000 clones, more than 70% seen once. The sequenced sample was peripheral blood. Receptors were obtained from a man aged 18-30 years with active or convalescent COVID-19.

V gene TRBV10-3 combines with J gene TRBJ2-1, with a weak D call TRBD2 (5 bases). V was trimmed by 3 bases and J by 12 bases, leaving 15 bases between them. CDR1 is ENHRY and CDR2 is SYGVKD in the germline V gene. This CDR3 has 13 residues. The CDR3 here is CAISEGLGSRQFF. The CDR3 DNA reads TGTGCCATCAGTGAAGGATTGGGGAGTCGGCAGTTCTTC.

The rearrangement joins TRBV27 to TRBJ1-2; possible D gene TRBD1, 6 bases. The CDR3 covers 13 residues. V lost 4 bases, J lost 2 bases, and 8 bases lay in between. Looked up from germline, CDR1 is MNHEY and CDR2 is SMNVEV (reference sequence). The CDR3: CASSYRANYGYTF. The CDR3 region has the DNA TGTGCCAGCAGTTACAGGGCCAACTATGGCTACACCTTC.

The chain combines TRBV9 with TRBJ2-1; no clear D gene. The CDR3 runs to 14 residues. V was clipped by 3 bases and J by 4 bases, with 11 bases between them. The germline V gene encodes CDR1 SGDLS and CDR2 YYNGEE. The CDR3 spells CASSGERRYNEQFF. The DNA of the CDR3 is TGTGCCAGCAGCGGTGAGAGGCGGTACAATGAGCAGTTCTTC.

The V and J genes are TRBV6-5 and TRBJ1-1; 7 nucleotides match TRBD1. The junction had 4 bases not matched to a gene; V was cut back by 2 bases and J by 4 bases. The germline V gene has CDR1 MNHEY and CDR2 SVGAGI. CDR3 length: 14 amino acids. The CDR3 DNA is TGTGCCAGCAGTTACAGGGGGCGCGGCACTGAAGCTTTCTTT. Translating gives CASSYRGRGTEAFF.

This chain joins TRBV6-5 and TRBJ1-1, with 7 bases that match TRBD1. The germline CDR1 and CDR2 sequences are MNHEY and SVGAGI. This CDR3 is built from 14 residues. V lost 6 bases and J lost 1; bases outside the gene matches: 5. CDR3 in DNA: TGTGCCAGCAGCAAGGGACAGAAGAACACTGAAGCTTTCTTT. Its translation: CASSKGQKNTEAFF.

The rearrangement links TRBV27 to TRBJ1-5, with D possibly being TRBD1 (5 bases). Trimming took off 6 bases at V and 9 bases at J, with 15 bases between the two ends. Germline V CDR1 and CDR2: MNHEY, SMNVEV (reference sequence). This CDR3 comprises 13 residues. CDR3 nucleotide sequence: TGTGCCAGCAGCTCGACAGACCAGTTGCCCCAGCATTTT. Translation gives CASSSTDQLPQHF.

In this sample, this clone turned up once. The chain couples TRBV5-1 to TRBJ2-1; 7 nucleotides agree with TRBD2. Germline lookup yields CDR1 SGHRS and CDR2 YFSETQ. The junction had 15 bases not matched to a gene; V was cut back by 3 bases and J by 6 bases. This CDR3 has 17 residues. The CDR3 coding sequence is TGCGCCAGCAGCTGGACCGGGCCAGCGGGGTTAGGCAATGAGCAGTTCTTC. As protein: CASSWTGPAGLGNEQFF.

V is TRBV15 and J is TRBJ1-4; 7 nucleotides align to TRBD1. The ends lost 5 bases at V and 3 bases at J; junction bases unmatched: 6. Germline V gene lookup returns CDR1 LNHNV and CDR2 YYDKDF (reference sequence). The CDR3 runs to 15 residues. The CDR3 sequence is CATSARQGSNEKLFF. The CDR3, as DNA: TGTGCCACCAGCGCGCGACAGGGTTCTAATGAAAAACTGTTTTTT.